The source of this T cell receptor beta chain is a study of human T cells and chemical hapten exposure. Study context: Donors were sensitized with 2% DPC on the upper inner arm. The study patch tested 0.01% DPC on the upper back and read results at 6 days.

TCRdb called the RACE reads again in MiXCR, with one record for every CDR3 protein. Of more than 65,000 distinct CDR3 sequences listed, approximately 10% are singletons. CDR1 and CDR2 (germline): MDHEN, SYDVKM. Trimming stripped 5 bases from V and 4 bases from J, with 15 bases between. This CDR3 is 15 amino acids long. Time point defined: patch test 1, 2 weeks after DPC sensitization. Treatment denoted: therapeutic diphenylcyclopropenone sensitization with weekly scalp DPC. The TCR sequence derives from a woman aged 45-59 years with alopecia areata. Some clones in this sample may be carry-over from other donors' samples. The starting material was whole blood, obtained in connection with sensitization to the hapten diphenylcyclopropenone (DPC). This chain links TRBV28 with TRBJ1-5, with no clear D. The CDR3 bases are TGTGCCAGCAGTCCTCCCACGGGCAGGAATCAGCCCCAGCATTTT. Amino acids: CASSPPTGRNQPQHF. The whole variable domain, remainder taken from reference TRBV28 and TRBJ1-5, is DVKVTQSSRYLVKRTGEKVFLECVQDMDHENMFWYRQDPGLGLRLIYFSYDVKMKEKGDIPEGYSVSREKKERFSLILESASTNQTSMYLCASSPPTGRNQPQHFGDGTRLSIL.